Presented here are 19 T cell receptor beta chains from one specimen sequenced in a study of blood T cell repertoires in COVID-19. Assay used: immunoSEQ multiplex PCR; TCRdb lists only in-frame clones, some missing. This sample carries 170,000 or so clones, 88% of them seen once, and the ten largest clones take more than 8.5%. What was sequenced was PBMCs or T cells enriched from blood (not recorded which). Source of these receptors: a woman between 18 and 29 years old who had recovered from COVID-19.

J is TRBJ2-7 and V is TRBV19; the match to TRBD1 covers 7 bases. V lost 5 bases to trimming and J lost 3 bases; unmatched junction nucleotides: 7. The length of the CDR3 is 14 residues. Per germline, CDR1 LNHDA and CDR2 SQIVND (reference sequence). This CDR3 reads CASSGNRDSYEQYF. The CDR3 bases are TGTGCCAGTAGTGGAAACCGGGACAGCTACGAGCAGTACTTC.

V and J are TRBV25-1 and TRBJ1-4; 7 positions match TRBD1. The CDR3 is made up of 15 amino acids. The trim removed 6 bases at V and 1 base at J, leaving 5 bases unmatched. Germline CDR1 reads MGHDK; CDR2 reads SYGVNS. CDR3 sequence (DNA): TGTGCCAGCAGCGCAAGACAGGGAACTAATGAAAAACTGTTTTTT. Amino acid sequence: CASSARQGTNEKLFF.

CDR3 DNA: TGTGCCAGCTCACCGGGAGGGGACCATAGCAATCAGCCCCAGCATTTT. Translation: CASSPGGDHSNQPQHF. The V gene is TRBV18, the J gene TRBJ1-5; tentative D call: TRBD1 (5 bases). Germline V lookup: CDR1 KGHSH, CDR2 LQKENI. Deletions cut 3 bases from V and 0 bases from J, with 12 bases between. There are 16 residues in the CDR3. The whole variable domain, remainder taken from reference TRBV18 and TRBJ1-5, is NAGVMQNPRHLVRRRGQEARLRCSPMKGHSHVYWYRQLPEEGLKFMVYLQKENIIDESGMPKERFSAEFPKEGPSILRIQQVVRGDSAAYFCASSPGGDHSNQPQHFGDGTRLSIL.

In this sample, this clone turned up once. This chain connects TRBV29-1 to TRBJ1-2, with unresolved D. CDR3 size: 12 residues. V shed 1 base and J shed 7 bases, with 10 bases lying between them. Germline loops: CDR1 SQVTM, CDR2 ANQGSEA. CDR3 sequence (DNA): TGCAGCGTTGAAGTGGAGTTTTTTGGCTACACCTTC. Amino acids: CSVEVEFFGYTF.

The chain has TRBV6-4 and TRBJ2-1; TRBD2 agrees at 13 bases. The CDR3 has 15 residues. J gave up 10 bases and V 6 bases, and 9 bases lay outside the gene matches. Looked up from germline, CDR1 is MRHNA and CDR2 is SNTAGT. The DNA for the CDR3 is TGTGCCAGCAGACCCACTAGCGGGGGGGCTCGGGAGCAGTTCTTC. The encoded protein is CASRPTSGGAREQFF.

The rearrangement uses TRBV5-5 and TRBJ2-7; 9 bases are a match to TRBD1. CDR3 length equals 13 residues. Losses at the gene ends were 2 bases for V and 7 bases for J; bases not matched to a gene: 4. CDR1 and CDR2 (germline): SGHKS, YYEKEE (reference sequence). DNA of the CDR3: TGTGCCAGCAGCTTCGGGACAGGGTGGGAGCAGTACTTC. Its protein product is CASSFGTGWEQYF.

CDR3 DNA sequence: TGTGCCAGCAGCCCGACAGGGCCCACCGGGGAGCTGTTTTTT. Translation: CASSPTGPTGELFF. The chain uses TRBV11-2 and TRBJ2-2, with 7 bases lining up with TRBD1. The CDR3 is made up of 14 amino acids. Germline V CDR1 and CDR2: SGHAT, FQNNGV. J lost 4 bases, V lost 5 bases, and 4 bases had no gene match.

The gene calls are TRBV5-1 and TRBJ2-1; 7 nucleotides agree with TRBD2. Germline V gene sequence: CDR1 SGHRS, CDR2 YFSETQ. The CDR3 contains 16 residues. Trimming at V came to 2 bases and at J to 6 bases, leaving 11 bases not matched to a gene. The DNA for the CDR3 is TGCGCCAGCAGCTTCACATGGACTAGTCGGGGCAATGAGCAGTTCTTC. Translating it yields CASSFTWTSRGNEQFF.

As to this clone: This sample includes further DNA sequences coding for the same CDR3. CDR3 in DNA: TGTGCCAGCAGTTTAGGTAGTGAGCAGTTCTTC. It encodes CASSLGSEQFF. The gene calls are TRBV12-3 or TRBV12-4 and TRBJ2-1; D is unresolved. The CDR3 is made up of 11 amino acids. V dropped 1 base and J dropped 9 bases, with 4 bases sitting between them.

This chain joins TRBV28 and TRBJ2-5, with 8 bases fitting TRBD1. This CDR3 region has 16 residues. Germline CDR1 reads MDHEN; CDR2 reads SYDVKM. The trim removed 2 bases at V and 1 base at J, leaving 6 bases unmatched. The CDR3 nucleotides are TGTGCCAGCAGTTTACTTGGGACAGGAATCCAAGAGACCCAGTACTTC. Translation: CASSLLGTGIQETQYF.

V usage is TRBV3-1 (or the pseudogene TRBV3-2) and J usage is TRBJ1-6; 7 positions agree with TRBD1. The CDR3 runs to 21 residues. Germline CDR1 reads LGHDT; CDR2 reads YNNKEL (reference sequence). V was pared by 0 bases and J by 9 bases, with 23 bases of the junction left unmatched. CDR3 DNA: TGTGCCAGCAGCCAAGATTTTTTCTGGGGACAGCAAGTTATGATTCGTTCACCCCTCCACTTT. Its protein is CASSQDFFWGQQVMIRSPLHF.

This chain links TRBV27 with TRBJ2-3; 9 bases map to TRBD2. The CDR3 extends over 16 amino acids. The V and J ends lost 5 bases and 4 bases, in that order; junction bases with no gene match: 10. Germline loops: CDR1 MNHEY, CDR2 SMNVEV (reference sequence). This CDR3 reads CASSRSAGGAADTQYF. CDR3 bases: TGTGCCAGCAGTCGCTCGGCGGGGGGGGCCGCAGATACGCAGTATTTT.

J is TRBJ1-6 and V is TRBV19; D remains unclear. The ends were cut back, 0 bases at V and 6 bases at J, with 12 bases in the middle. Germline-derived CDR1 and CDR2 are LNHDA and SQIVND (reference sequence). CDR3 length: 16 residues. CDR3 sequence (DNA): TGTGCCAGTAGTATAGATCTAGGACTGAGTAATTCACCCCTCCACTTT. Translating it yields CASSIDLGLSNSPLHF.

The chain links TRBV10-2 to TRBJ2-5; D unresolved. The CDR3 spans 12 residues. Germline assignment: CDR1 WSHSY and CDR2 SAAADI. Trimming removed 8 bases from V and 5 bases from J, with 12 bases in between. The CDR3: CASAQILETQYF. The CDR3 coding sequence is TGCGCCAGCGCACAGATTTTGGAGACCCAGTACTTC.

This sequence joins TRBV28 and TRBJ2-7; D possibly corresponds to TRBD1 (6 bases). This CDR3 is 12 amino acids long. Germline CDR1 MDHEN, CDR2 SYDVKM. Trimming took 10 bases from V and 2 from J, leaving 12 bases between them. CDR3 nucleotides: TGTGCCATCTCGGGGACAACCTACGAGCAGTACTTC. Residues: CAISGTTYEQYF.

This sequence joins TRBV24-1 and TRBJ1-4; the D is unclear. The V gene's germline CDR1 is KGHDR and CDR2 SFDVKD. Trimming stripped 8 bases from V and 0 bases from J, with 12 bases between. The CDR3 has 15 residues. The CDR3 here is CATISPDPTNEKLFF. In DNA, the CDR3 is TGTGCCACCATCTCGCCAGATCCAACTAATGAAAAACTGTTTTTT.

The V call is TRBV19, the J call TRBJ1-1; D is unresolved. V was cut by 3 bases and J by 1 base, with 12 bases left in between. The CDR3 is made up of 15 amino acids. Germline V CDR1 and CDR2: LNHDA, SQIVND (reference sequence). The CDR3 region is CASSIPREGNTEAFF. In DNA form, the CDR3 reads TGTGCCAGTAGTATCCCGAGAGAGGGGAACACTGAAGCTTTCTTT.

The J gene is TRBJ1-2, the V gene TRBV20-1, with D perhaps TRBD1 (5 bases). CDR1 is DFQATT and CDR2 is SNEGSKA in the germline V gene (reference sequence). This CDR3 region has 13 residues. Trimming cost V 3 bases and J 6 bases, with 14 bases left between them. As DNA, the CDR3 is TGCAGTGCTAGTAGCCAGGGCCTAAATGGCTACACCTTC. It yields the protein CSASSQGLNGYTF.

The DNA of the CDR3 is TGTGCCAGCAGCTTTGGTGGTCTTGCCGGGAAAGAGACCCAGTACTTC. Translation: CASSFGGLAGKETQYF. The genes are TRBV5-5 and TRBJ2-5; perhaps TRBD2 as D (5 bases). Looked up from germline, CDR1 is SGHKS and CDR2 is YYEKEE (reference sequence). V was pared by 2 bases and J by 3 bases, with 17 bases between. The CDR3 has 16 residues.